Below are 8 T cell receptor beta chains sequenced from a single sample in a study of tumor and adjacent non-tumor tissue in lung cancer. RNA was extracted from bulk tissue without any cell sorting. The library came from three nested PCR rounds adapted from ARM-PCR protocols. TCRdb re-derived calls from the multiplex PCR reads in MiXCR, one entry per CDR3 protein. The sample lists 220,000 or so distinct CDR3 sequences, 71% occurring once. The sample comprised lung tumor tissue. These receptor sequences come from a man in his 60s with non-small cell lung cancer.

Regarding this clonotype: One end of the junction varies from germline; a read error may be responsible. This chain links TRBV11-2 with TRBJ2-2; D might be TRBD2 (7 bases). CDR3 size: 13 residues. Germline lookup yields CDR1 SGHAT and CDR2 FQNNGV. The chain's CDR3 is CASSLVESGGLVF. The DNA of the CDR3 is TGTGCCAGCAGCTTAGTTGAATCCGGGGGGCTGGTTTTT.

This clonotype was seen a single time. At one boundary the junction diverges from the germline segment, which might be a read error. This chain connects TRBV7-9 to TRBJ2-2, with 7 bases lining up with TRBD2. The germline V gene encodes CDR1 SEHNR and CDR2 FQNEAQ (reference sequence). The CDR3 covers 15 residues. The CDR3 DNA follows: TGTGCCAGTAATCGCGGGAGTTCCGGGACCGTGGAGCTGTTTTTT. Its protein is CASNRGSSGTVELFF.

Worth noting for this clonotype: At one end, the junction sequence differs from germline, possibly due to a read error. The chain has TRBV11-2 and TRBJ1-1, with unresolved D. Per the germline V gene, CDR1 is SGHAT and CDR2 is FQNNGV. CDR3 length equals 14 residues. The CDR3 sequence: CTSNLVGRDTEAFF. CDR3 DNA: TGTACCAGCAACTTAGTCGGGAGGGACACTGAAGCTTTCTTT.

V gene TRBV12-3 or TRBV12-4 combines with J gene TRBJ1-1; D gene unclear. The CDR3 length is 14 residues. Trimming removed 7 bases from V and 6 bases from J, with 18 bases in between. CDR3 sequence (DNA): TGTGCCAGCACGCAACCCGTGGATGTCGCTGAAGCTTTCTTT. Translated, it gives CASTQPVDVAEAFF.

Notes on this clonotype: Compared with germline, one end of the junction differs, possibly owing to a read error. The J gene is TRBJ1-5, the V gene TRBV12-3 or TRBV12-4; maybe TRBD1 (6 bases). The CDR3 spans 14 residues. The CDR3 DNA reads TGTGCCAGCAGCCCGACAGGATCCGGTCAGCCCCAGCGTTTT. Residues: CASSPTGSGQPQRF.

This chain connects TRBV11-2 to TRBJ1-3; perhaps TRBD1 as D (6 bases). In germline, CDR1 is SGHAT, CDR2 FQNNGV. With 8 bases removed from V and 12 bases from J, the gap between germline ends came to 29 bases. The length of the CDR3 is 16 residues. The CDR3 here is CASVKGDRASGKIIYF. CDR3 DNA sequence: TGTGCCAGCGTAAAGGGGGATAGGGCTTCTGGAAAAATCATATATTTT. Full variable domain (outside the CDR3, taken from reference TRBV11-2 and TRBJ1-3): EAGVAQSPRYKIIEKRQSVAFWCNPISGHATLYWYQQILGQGPKLLIQFQNNGVVDDSQLPKDRFSAERLKGVDSTLKIQPAKLEDSAVYLCASVKGDRASGKIIYFGEGSWLTVV.

A word on this clonotype: The CDR3 end shows no conserved phenylalanine or tryptophan, and so a read error is likely. The chain carries TRBV6-5 and TRBJ1-6; 7 bases align to TRBD1. The germline V gene encodes CDR1 MNHEY and CDR2 SVGAGI. This CDR3 contains 13 residues. CDR3 DNA sequence: TGTACCAGCAATCTCAGGGGGGATTCACCCCTCCACATT. The encoded protein is CTSNLRGDSPLHI.

For this clonotype: An end of the junction differs from the germline gene, which may be a read error. The genes are TRBV11-2 and TRBJ2-5; maybe TRBD2 (7 bases). The germline CDR1 and CDR2 sequences are SGHAT and FQNNGV. The CDR3 extends over 15 amino acids. The chain's CDR3 is CASSLRRGGLETHYF. The CDR3 DNA sequence: TGTGCCAGCAGCCTTCGTAGGGGGGGCCTTGAGACCCATTATTTC.